Below are 32 T cell receptor beta chains sequenced from a single sample in a study of human T cells and chemical hapten exposure. TCRdb re-called the RACE reads with MiXCR, one entry per CDR3 protein. Of more than 75,000 distinct CDR3 sequences in the sample, 8% to 10% were seen once. Time point given: pre-sensitization, week 0. The treatment here: therapeutic diphenylcyclopropenone sensitization with weekly scalp DPC. The starting material was whole blood, obtained in connection with sensitization to the hapten diphenylcyclopropenone (DPC). Receptors originate from a middle-aged woman with alopecia areata. Some clones in this sample may be carry-over from other donors' samples.

This clonotype was recorded many times. The gene calls are TRBV5-6 and TRBJ1-1, with D perhaps TRBD1 (5 bases). The CDR3 spans 14 residues. Germline CDR1 is SGHDT and CDR2 is YYEEEE. V gave up 0 bases and J gave up 3 bases, with 9 bases separating them. The CDR3 loop reads CASSLGAGYTEAFF. The CDR3 DNA follows: TGTGCCAGCAGCTTGGGGGCAGGGTACACTGAAGCTTTCTTT.

V gene TRBV5-1 combines with J gene TRBJ2-5; either TRBD1 or TRBD2 may supply D (5 bases each). The germline V gene encodes CDR1 SGHRS and CDR2 YFSETQ. The CDR3 sequence is 15 residues long. With 1 base removed from V and 1 base from J, the gap between germline ends came to 11 bases. CDR3 in DNA: TGCGCCAGCAGCTTGATGACCGGGACCCAAGAGACCCAGTACTTC. Translating gives CASSLMTGTQETQYF.

This clonotype was counted many times. J is TRBJ2-7 and V is TRBV6-4; TRBD2 might be the D (5 bases). V was cut by 1 base and J by 2 bases, with 12 bases left in between. Germline V gives CDR1 MRHNA, CDR2 SNTAGT. The CDR3 totals 15 residues. As DNA, the CDR3 is TGTGCCAGCAGTGACTGCCAAGCGGTCCCCTACGAGCAGTACTTC. It is translated as CASSDCQAVPYEQYF.

This clonotype was counted only a few times. This chain uses TRBV5-4 with TRBJ2-6, with D perhaps matching TRBD2 (5 bases). V gave up 4 bases and J gave up 1 base, with 9 bases separating them. The CDR3 loop spans 15 amino acids. CDR1 SGHNT and CDR2 YYREEE come from the germline V gene (reference sequence). The CDR3 loop reads CASSARGSGANVLTF. The CDR3 DNA follows: TGTGCCAGCAGCGCTCGGGGATCTGGGGCCAACGTCCTGACTTTC.

This clonotype has just a few counts. This chain uses TRBV7-9 with TRBJ1-4; D may be TRBD1 (6 bases). The CDR3 spans 14 residues. Trimming left V 1 base short and J 5 bases short, with 8 bases between. Germline lookup yields CDR1 SEHNR and CDR2 FQNEAQ (reference sequence). The chain's CDR3 is CASSLVTGNEKLFF. CDR3 nucleotide sequence: TGTGCCAGCAGCTTAGTCACAGGGAATGAAAAACTGTTTTTT.

The chain recombines TRBV25-1 with TRBJ1-1; 9 nucleotides agree with TRBD1. V dropped 3 bases and J dropped 7; count of bases not matched to a gene: 6. The germline gives CDR1 MGHDK, CDR2 SYGVNS. The CDR3 is 14 amino acids. As DNA, the CDR3 is TGTGCCAGCAGTGACTACCGGGACAGGGATGAAGCTTTCTTT. Its translation: CASSDYRDRDEAFF.

This clonotype was counted ten times or more. This chain joins TRBV7-2 and TRBJ2-2; TRBD1 matches 8 bases. The CDR3 spans 16 residues. V gave up 1 base and J gave up 0 bases; unmatched junction bases: 1. The germline gives CDR1 SGHTA, CDR2 FQGNSA. The CDR3: CASSLVQGANTGELFF. DNA for the CDR3: TGTGCCAGCAGCTTAGTACAGGGGGCGAACACCGGGGAGCTGTTTTTT.

The chain uses TRBV7-9 and TRBJ2-4, with unresolved D. CDR3 length: 13 amino acids. The V and J ends lost 5 bases and 5 bases respectively, with 10 bases between them. Germline values: CDR1 SEHNR, CDR2 FQNEAQ (reference sequence). This chain's CDR3 is CASSLPGENIQYF. The CDR3 region has the DNA TGTGCCAGCAGCCTACCCGGAGAAAACATTCAGTACTTC.

Only a few counts were recorded for this clonotype. The chain is built from TRBV9 and TRBJ2-6; D is possibly TRBD1 or TRBD2 (6 bases each). V lost 8 bases to trimming and J lost 0 bases, with 9 bases between them. CDR1 is SGDLS and CDR2 is YYNGEE in the germline V gene. This CDR3 has 14 residues. CDR3: CASGGGSGANVLTF. CDR3 in DNA: TGTGCCAGTGGAGGGGGCTCTGGGGCCAACGTCCTGACTTTC.

This clonotype was recorded at least ten times. V gene TRBV10-2 combines with J gene TRBJ1-1; tentative D call: TRBD1 (5 bases). The germline CDR1 and CDR2 sequences are WSHSY and SAAADI. CDR3 size: 14 residues. Deletions cut 3 bases from V and 2 bases from J, with 10 bases between. The CDR3 DNA follows: TGCGCCAGCAGTGACAGGGCACCCAACACTGAAGCTTTCTTT. Translation gives CASSDRAPNTEAFF.

This clonotype was observed at least ten times. The chain employs TRBV20-1 and TRBJ2-7; 8 positions agree with TRBD1. The CDR3 has 12 amino acids. Germline CDR1 is DFQATT and CDR2 is SNEGSKA (reference sequence). The CDR3 reads CSRQGIAYEQYF. CDR3 nucleotides: TGCAGCCGACAGGGGATCGCCTACGAGCAGTACTTC.

This clonotype has ten or more counts. The chain combines TRBV7-6 with TRBJ2-5; no clear D. V was cut by 2 bases and J by 1 base, with 5 bases left in between. CDR1 is SGHVS, CDR2 FNYEAQ, per germline. The length of the CDR3 is 13 residues. CDR3 amino acids: CASSLPAQETQYF. CDR3 DNA sequence: TGTGCCAGCAGCTTACCTGCCCAAGAGACCCAGTACTTC.

The J gene is TRBJ1-2, the V gene TRBV6-5; D gene unclear. Germline CDR1 is MNHEY and CDR2 is SVGAGI. The CDR3 runs to 16 residues. Trimming stripped 0 bases from V and 1 base from J, with 12 bases between. CDR3 sequence: CASSYSYSTHNYGYTF. CDR3 sequence (DNA): TGTGCCAGCAGTTACTCGTACAGTACCCATAACTATGGCTACACCTTC.

This clonotype was seen many times. The rearrangement uses TRBV6-4 and TRBJ1-6, with no clear D. V lost 3 bases to trimming and J lost 9 bases, with 12 bases between them. Germline CDR1 reads MRHNA; CDR2 reads SNTAGT. This CDR3 comprises 14 residues. The CDR3 DNA follows: TGTGCCAGCAGTGAGGGGTTGTTCGGTTCACCCCTCCACTTT. Residues: CASSEGLFGSPLHF.

This clonotype showed up many times. The genes are TRBV7-3 and TRBJ2-3, with D unclear. Trimming removed 1 base at V and 0 bases at J, with 5 bases between. The CDR3 is 14 residues long. Looked up from germline, CDR1 is SGHTA and CDR2 is FQGTGA. This chain's CDR3 is CASSLRASTDTQYF. The CDR3 region has the DNA TGTGCCAGCAGCTTAAGAGCGAGCACAGATACGCAGTATTTT.

This clonotype was detected many times. The chain recombines TRBV6-6 with TRBJ1-6; 8 bases are shared with TRBD1. Trimming cost V 2 bases and J 7 bases; bases outside gene matches: 10. Germline V CDR1 and CDR2: MNHNY, SVGAGI (reference sequence). The CDR3 loop spans 17 amino acids. The CDR3 spells CASSYPTGTGLNSPLHF. The CDR3 coding sequence is TGTGCCAGCAGTTACCCGACCGGGACAGGACTCAATTCACCCCTCCACTTT.

The table lists this clonotype with a few counts. The chain uses TRBV5-4 and TRBJ2-1, with TRBD2 identical over 7 bases. The trim removed 3 bases at V and 1 base at J, leaving 10 bases unmatched. Germline V gene sequence: CDR1 SGHNT, CDR2 YYREEE (reference sequence). This CDR3 is 17 amino acids long. The CDR3 loop reads CASSYSGGGKSYNEQFF. In DNA form, the CDR3 reads TGTGCCAGCAGCTATTCGGGAGGAGGGAAATCCTACAATGAGCAGTTCTTC. Full variable domain (outside the CDR3, taken from reference TRBV5-4 and TRBJ2-1): ETGVTQSPTHLIKTRGQQVTLRCSSQSGHNTVSWYQQALGQGPQFIFQYYREEENGRGNFPPRFSGLQFPNYSSELNVNALELDDSALYLCASSYSGGGKSYNEQFFGPGTRLTVL.

This clonotype was counted at least ten times. In DNA, the CDR3 is TGTGCCACCACGAGTCGGGGAATGAACACTGAAGCTTTCTTT. Encoded protein: CATTSRGMNTEAFF. The chain links TRBV16 to TRBJ1-1; D is ambiguous. Germline CDR1 KGHSY, CDR2 FQNENV. This CDR3 spans 14 amino acids. V lost 10 bases, J lost 0 bases, and 15 bases lay in between.

This clonotype was seen at least ten times. This chain uses TRBV9 with TRBJ2-1, with 10 bases aligning to TRBD2. This CDR3 region has 17 residues. CDR1 is SGDLS, CDR2 YYNGEE, per germline. Trimming at V came to 3 bases and at J to 0 bases, leaving 6 bases not matched to a gene. CDR3 residues: CASSAPLAGGSYNEQFF. In DNA, the CDR3 is TGTGCCAGCAGCGCTCCATTAGCGGGAGGCTCCTACAATGAGCAGTTCTTC.

The chain is built from TRBV20-1 and TRBJ2-5; D ambiguous. Germline CDR1 DFQATT, CDR2 SNEGSKA (reference sequence). V gave up 2 bases and J gave up 5 bases, with 6 bases separating them. The CDR3 totals 11 residues. The CDR3 reads CSARYRETQYF. For the CDR3, the DNA is TGCAGTGCTAGATATCGGGAGACCCAGTACTTC.

The table lists this clonotype with many counts. The CDR3 DNA reads as TGTGCCACCAGTGAACCCGGGACAGGGGTGGTTGGCTACACCTTC. Translated, it gives CATSEPGTGVVGYTF. V gene TRBV24-1 combines with J gene TRBJ1-2; 10 bases align to TRBD1. The germline gives CDR1 KGHDR, CDR2 SFDVKD. The CDR3 covers 15 residues. The junction had 8 bases not matched to a gene; V was cut back by 4 bases and J by 7 bases.

This clonotype was counted ten times or more. The CDR3 DNA sequence: TGTGCCAGCAGACCCGCCAGCACCAATATGGGGGAGCAGTTCTTC. It encodes CASRPASTNMGEQFF. The chain carries TRBV11-2 and TRBJ2-1; D is ambiguous. This CDR3 is built from 15 residues. V was clipped by 6 bases and J by 10 bases, with 22 bases between them. The V gene's germline CDR1 is SGHAT and CDR2 FQNNGV.

The V and J genes are TRBV4-1 and TRBJ2-3, with 15 bases lining up with TRBD2. In germline, CDR1 is MGHRA, CDR2 YSYEKL. Trimming cost V 5 bases and J 4 bases; bases outside gene matches: 10. This CDR3 comprises 18 residues. CDR3 sequence: CASSARGLAGGRPDTQYF. CDR3 bases: TGCGCCAGCAGCGCTCGAGGACTAGCGGGGGGGCGTCCAGATACGCAGTATTTT.

This clonotype was observed at least ten times. This chain links TRBV7-6 with TRBJ2-1; maybe TRBD1 (8 bases). This CDR3 comprises 16 residues. Germline CDR1 SGHVS, CDR2 FNYEAQ. Trimming cost V 5 bases and J 7 bases, with 21 bases left between them. CDR3 sequence: CASSGMGQAGGNEQFF. CDR3 DNA sequence: TGTGCCAGCAGCGGAATGGGACAGGCCGGGGGGAATGAGCAGTTCTTC.

In this sample, this clonotype turned up many times. The chain recombines TRBV25-1 with TRBJ1-2; 7 nucleotides align to TRBD1. The CDR3 has 17 residues. V shed 2 bases and J 3 bases; nucleotides not matched to a gene: 12. Germline CDR1 and CDR2: MGHDK and SYGVNS. CDR3 coding DNA: TGTGCCAGCAGTGAAGTCCAGGGGGTCGAAGGATACTATGGCTACACCTTC. The encoded protein is CASSEVQGVEGYYGYTF.

In this sample, this clonotype turned up many times. The J gene is TRBJ2-5, the V gene TRBV29-1; D possibly corresponds to TRBD2 (5 bases). Germline V gene sequence: CDR1 SQVTM, CDR2 ANQGSEA. The germline V and J ends were trimmed by 7 bases and 2 bases, with 11 bases remaining between them. The CDR3 is made up of 12 amino acids. The CDR3 is CSANGVQETQYF. In DNA form, the CDR3 reads TGCAGCGCGAACGGGGTACAAGAGACCCAGTACTTC. The entire variable domain, with the rest obtained from reference TRBV29-1 and TRBJ2-5, is as follows: SAVISQKPSRDICQRGTSLTIQCQVDSQVTMMFWYRQQPGQSLTLIATANQGSEATYESGFVIDKFPISRPNLTFSTLTVSNMSPEDSSIYLCSANGVQETQYFGPGTRLLVL.

V and J are TRBV12-3 or TRBV12-4 and TRBJ2-5; D unclear. The CDR3 consists of 13 residues. V lost 1 base, J lost 6 bases, and 9 bases lay in between. DNA for the CDR3: TGTGCCAGCAGTTTAGAGACTGCCAAGACCCAGTACTTC. Amino acid sequence: CASSLETAKTQYF.

The chain joins TRBV7-2 to TRBJ1-2; D unclear. The CDR3 runs 13 residues. CDR1 is SGHTA and CDR2 is FQGNSA in the germline V gene. Between the trimmed V and J ends, which lost 4 bases and 4 bases, there was a span of 10 bases. CDR3: CASSWVPGYGYTF. CDR3 nucleotides: TGTGCCAGCAGCTGGGTCCCCGGCTATGGCTACACCTTC.

The V and J genes are TRBV20-1 and TRBJ2-7, with D possibly called TRBD1 or TRBD2 (6 bases each). Trimming shortened V by 6 bases and J by 7 bases, and 25 bases separated the two germline ends. The CDR3 extends over 15 amino acids. Germline CDR1 and CDR2: DFQATT and SNEGSKA (reference sequence). The CDR3 sequence is CSAQGRPVISGEQYF. Here the CDR3 DNA reads TGCAGTGCCCAGGGGAGGCCGGTCATATCTGGGGAGCAGTACTTC.

In its sample, this clonotype was seen many times. The chain has TRBV9 and TRBJ1-6, with 9 positions matching TRBD1. CDR1 and CDR2 (germline): SGDLS, YYNGEE. With 0 bases clipped from V and 9 bases from J, the junction kept 4 bases outside the gene matches. CDR3 length: 15 amino acids. DNA of the CDR3: TGTGCCAGCAGCGTAGTAGGGACAGGGAGTTCACCCCTCCACTTT. It specifies CASSVVGTGSSPLHF.

The V gene is TRBV2, the J gene TRBJ2-1; D perhaps matches TRBD2 (5 bases). Deletions cut 6 bases from V and 10 bases from J, with 10 bases between. The CDR3 is 11 residues long. From germline, CDR1 is SNHLY and CDR2 FYNNEI. The CDR3 spells CASRGEKEQFF. The CDR3 bases are TGTGCCAGCAGGGGAGAGAAAGAGCAGTTCTTC.

This clonotype was observed a few times. V usage is TRBV4-2 and J usage is TRBJ2-3; tentative D call: TRBD2 (7 bases). V dropped 4 bases and J dropped 4 bases, with 21 bases sitting between them. The CDR3 has 17 amino acids. Germline CDR1 reads LGHNA; CDR2 reads YNFKEQ. The CDR3 reads CASSRTVEGGVADTQYF. The CDR3 bases are TGTGCCAGCAGCCGCACCGTCGAGGGGGGGGTCGCAGATACGCAGTATTTT.